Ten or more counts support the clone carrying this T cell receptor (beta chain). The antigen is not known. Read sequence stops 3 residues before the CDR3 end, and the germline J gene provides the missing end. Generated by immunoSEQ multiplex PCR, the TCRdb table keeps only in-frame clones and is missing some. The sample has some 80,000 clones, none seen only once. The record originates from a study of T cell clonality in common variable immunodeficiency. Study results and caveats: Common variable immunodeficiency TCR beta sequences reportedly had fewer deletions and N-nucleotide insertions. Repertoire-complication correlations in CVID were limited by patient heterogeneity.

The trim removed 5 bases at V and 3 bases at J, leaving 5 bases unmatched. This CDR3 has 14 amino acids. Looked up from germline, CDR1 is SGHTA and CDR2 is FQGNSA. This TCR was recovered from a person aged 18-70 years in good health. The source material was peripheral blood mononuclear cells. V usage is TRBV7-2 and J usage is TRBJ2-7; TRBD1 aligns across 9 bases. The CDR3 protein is CASSRDRAVYEQYF. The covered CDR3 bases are TGTGCCAGCAGCCGGGACAGGGCGGTCTACGAG. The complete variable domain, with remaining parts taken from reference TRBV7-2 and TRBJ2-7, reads GAGVSQSPSNKVTEKGKDVELRCDPISGHTALYWYRQSLGQGLEFLIYFQGNSAPDKSGLPSDRFSAERTGGSVSTLTIQRTQQEDSAVYLCASSRDRAVYEQYFGPGTRLTVT.